A single sample is the source of the 6 T cell receptor beta chains below, sequenced in a study of early T cells in non-severe SARS-CoV-2 infection (dated by TCRdb to about 2021). To prepare the library, 5' RACE was applied. Instrument used: NextSeq 500. The public reads were reanalyzed by TCRdb: fastp trimming at Q25, MiXCR alignment, in-frame beta chains only. CDR3 protein sequences are deduplicated, and each keeps its most common genes and DNA. The sample table contains over 50,000 distinct CDR3 sequences; only one count was recorded for 9.5% to 14% of them. 1.5% to 2% of the sample is in the top ten clones. The sequencing sample was made of whole blood. The origin of the receptors is an adult who was a healthcare worker with PCR-confirmed SARS-CoV-2 infection or an uninfected control (not recorded which).

There are many counts of this clonotype. The chain is built from TRBV20-1 and TRBJ2-1; 9 nucleotides agree with TRBD2. The CDR3 loop spans 14 amino acids. V gave up 5 bases and J gave up 5 bases; unmatched junction bases: 7. Germline CDR1 is DFQATT and CDR2 is SNEGSKA (reference sequence). The DNA for the CDR3 is TGCAGTGCTGACACGCCTAGCGGGGACAATGAGCAGTTCTTC. This sequence encodes CSADTPSGDNEQFF.

This clonotype appeared many times. The rearrangement joins TRBV6-5 to TRBJ2-1; D remains ambiguous. Germline V gives CDR1 MNHEY, CDR2 SVGAGI. The CDR3 is 13 amino acids. Trimming removed 2 bases at V and 10 bases at J, with 12 bases between. The chain's CDR3 is CASSYLGSSEQFF. The CDR3 region has the DNA TGTGCCAGCAGTTACCTAGGCAGTAGCGAGCAGTTCTTC.

This chain uses TRBV7-8 with TRBJ2-7, with 11 nucleotides matching TRBD1. This CDR3 has 15 amino acids. The germline V gene has CDR1 SGHVS and CDR2 FQNEAQ. With V trimmed by 10 bases and J by 4 bases, 12 bases remained unmatched. Here the CDR3 DNA reads TGTGCCACCACCAACCGGGACAGGGGGTTGTACGAGCAGTACTTC. It codes for CATTNRDRGLYEQYF.

The rearrangement joins TRBV15 to TRBJ2-3; D assignment may be TRBD1 or TRBD2 (5 bases each). V was shortened by 5 bases and J by 15 bases, with 15 bases between the two germline ends. In germline, CDR1 is LNHNV, CDR2 YYDKDF (reference sequence). The CDR3 sequence is 11 residues long. The CDR3 DNA is TGTGCCACCAGCTTACGGGACGAGATATATTTT. This translates into CATSLRDEIYF.

This clonotype was detected only a few times. CDR3 nucleotide sequence: TGCAGTGTAAGGGGTGACACTGAAGCTTTCTTT. Translating it yields CSVRGDTEAFF. This sequence joins TRBV20-1 and TRBJ1-1; tentative D call: TRBD1 (5 bases). Germline lookup yields CDR1 DFQATT and CDR2 SNEGSKA (reference sequence). V was shortened by 7 bases and J by 3 bases, with 9 bases between the two germline ends. The CDR3 covers 11 residues.

This clonotype was observed a handful of times. The chain is built from TRBV9 and TRBJ2-2; a weak D match, TRBD1 (6 bases). Deletions cut 3 bases from V and 5 bases from J, with 17 bases between. From germline, CDR1 is SGDLS and CDR2 YYNGEE. The CDR3 length is 16 residues. The CDR3 sequence is CASSAATGKRTGELFF. CDR3 nucleotide sequence: TGTGCCAGCAGCGCAGCAACAGGGAAGCGGACCGGGGAGCTGTTTTTT. The entire variable domain, with the rest obtained from reference TRBV9 and TRBJ2-2, is as follows: DSGVTQTPKHLITATGQRVTLRCSPRSGDLSVYWYQQSLDQGLQFLIQYYNGEERAKGNILERFSAQQFPDLHSELNLSSLELGDSALYFCASSAATGKRTGELFFGEGSRLTVL.